Here is one T cell receptor (beta chain) with its context. These data originate in a study of shared clonotypes between healthy human individuals. Trimming removed 3 bases at V and 3 bases at J, with 14 bases between. The CDR3 totals 16 residues. From germline, CDR1 is LNHDA and CDR2 SQIVND (reference sequence). Assay used: immunoSEQ multiplex PCR; TCRdb lists only in-frame clones, some missing. The sample yields around 1.5 million clones, approximately 98% seen once. V gene TRBV19 combines with J gene TRBJ1-4, with D perhaps TRBD1 (5 bases). Sequenced sample: naive CD4+ T cells sorted from blood. Subset given: CD45RA+ positively selected. This receptor was identified in a young man in good health. DNA of the CDR3: TGTGCCAGTAGTATTGGGGGGACGAGAGCTAATGAAAAACTGTTTTTT. Translation: CASSIGGTRANEKLFF.